These 32 T cell receptor beta chains originate from one sample sequenced in a study of cytomegalovirus exposure and HLA in healthy donors. The table came from immunoSEQ multiplex PCR; TCRdb's copy has only in-frame clones and leaves some out. The table has roughly 70,000 clones, around 97% seen once; the top ten hold under 2.5%. The specimen sequenced was PBMCs. These receptors were obtained from a young man in good health and CMV-seronegative.

The rearrangement uses TRBV5-1 and TRBJ1-2; maybe TRBD1 (5 bases). V lost 4 bases, J lost 0 bases, and 13 bases lay in between. Germline values: CDR1 SGHRS, CDR2 YFSETQ. The CDR3 spans 15 residues. The CDR3 DNA reads TGCGCCAGCAGCCCGAATGACAGCCCTAACTATGGCTACACCTTC. It encodes CASSPNDSPNYGYTF.

The rearrangement joins TRBV6-5 to TRBJ1-1, with D uncertain. Germline V gene data show CDR1 as MNHEY and CDR2 as SVGAGI. V was clipped by 2 bases and J by 5 bases, with 18 bases between them. This CDR3 has 16 residues. CDR3 in DNA: TGTGCCAGCAGTTACGCGGTCGACCGGGTGGGTACTGAAGCTTTCTTT. It translates to CASSYAVDRVGTEAFF.

The CDR3 sequence is CATSRDGGQRGYTF. The CDR3 DNA sequence: TGTGCCACCAGCAGAGATGGGGGACAGCGAGGCTACACCTTC. The chain combines TRBV15 with TRBJ1-2; 7 nucleotides match TRBD1. This CDR3 contains 14 residues. V was clipped by 0 bases and J by 8 bases; unmatched bases: 6. Germline V gene data show CDR1 as LNHNV and CDR2 as YYDKDF (reference sequence). Looking up the rest from reference TRBV15 and TRBJ1-2 gives the full variable domain: DAMVIQNPRYQVTQFGKPVTLSCSQTLNHNVMYWYQQKSSQAPKLLFHYYDKDFNNEADTPDNFQSRRPNTSFCFLDIRSPGLGDTAMYLCATSRDGGQRGYTFGSGTRLTVV.

The chain links TRBV7-8 to TRBJ2-5; 11 positions match TRBD2. The trim removed 6 bases at V and 4 bases at J, leaving 4 bases unmatched. Germline CDR1 reads SGHVS; CDR2 reads FQNEAQ. The CDR3 runs to 14 residues. The DNA for the CDR3 is TGTGCCAGCAGGTCCGGGACTAGCGGAGAGACCCAGTACTTC. This codes for CASRSGTSGETQYF.

The CDR3 DNA reads TGTGCCAGCACCTTAGAGGGGGTACGGCAGCCCCAGCATTTT. Protein: CASTLEGVRQPQHF. The V and J genes are TRBV6-5 and TRBJ1-5; perhaps TRBD1 as D (6 bases). This CDR3 is built from 14 residues. CDR1 is MNHEY and CDR2 is SVGAGI in the germline V gene. V was clipped by 7 bases and J by 7 bases, with 17 bases between them.

The chain recombines TRBV18 with TRBJ2-7, with 8 positions matching TRBD2. Losses at the gene ends were 6 bases for V and 3 bases for J; bases not matched to a gene: 7. The CDR3 contains 14 residues. Germline lookup yields CDR1 KGHSH and CDR2 LQKENI. This chain's CDR3 is CASSPGTSRYEQYF. CDR3 DNA sequence: TGTGCCAGCTCCCCAGGGACTAGTCGCTACGAGCAGTACTTC.

This chain uses TRBV11-2 with TRBJ1-2; D might be TRBD1 (5 bases). The germline V gene has CDR1 SGHAT and CDR2 FQNNGV. V lost 6 bases and J 4 bases, leaving 18 bases between the germline ends. The CDR3 is 15 amino acids. The DNA of the CDR3 is TGTGCCAGCAGGCCTGACAGTACTTCTGTCTATGGCTACACCTTC. This sequence encodes CASRPDSTSVYGYTF. Full variable domain (remainder filled in from reference TRBV11-2 and TRBJ1-2): EAGVAQSPRYKIIEKRQSVAFWCNPISGHATLYWYQQILGQGPKLLIQFQNNGVVDDSQLPKDRFSAERLKGVDSTLKIQPAKLEDSAVYLCASRPDSTSVYGYTFGSGTRLTVV.

The J gene is TRBJ2-1, the V gene TRBV9; no clear D. V lost 2 bases and J lost 5, with 5 bases in between. Germline assignment: CDR1 SGDLS and CDR2 YYNGEE. The CDR3 loop spans 12 amino acids. CDR3 sequence: CASSVRNNEQFF. The CDR3 DNA reads as TGTGCCAGCAGCGTGCGGAACAATGAGCAGTTCTTC.

V gene TRBV19 combines with J gene TRBJ2-2, with 7 bases lining up with TRBD1. There are 15 residues in the CDR3. The junction had 10 bases not matched to a gene; V was cut back by 5 bases and J by 7 bases. Germline V lookup: CDR1 LNHDA, CDR2 SQIVND (reference sequence). The CDR3 nucleotides read TGTGCCAGTAGTTATTCGGGACAGCGCTACGGGGAGCTGTTTTTT. Translating it yields CASSYSGQRYGELFF.

The chain is built from TRBV6-5 and TRBJ2-7; D is perhaps TRBD2 (5 bases). Trimming pared 5 bases from V and 3 bases from J, leaving 17 bases between. The CDR3 extends over 15 amino acids. The germline V gene has CDR1 MNHEY and CDR2 SVGAGI. CDR3 sequence reads: CASSQGWVGDYEQYF. CDR3 nucleotide sequence: TGTGCCAGCAGTCAAGGGTGGGTCGGGGACTACGAGCAGTACTTC.

The chain carries TRBV9 and TRBJ1-1; D possibly corresponds to TRBD1 (5 bases). The V gene lost 4 bases and the J gene lost 4 bases, with 26 bases spanning the gap. Germline assignment: CDR1 SGDLS and CDR2 YYNGEE. The CDR3 consists of 18 residues. The chain's CDR3 is CASSTHENLGGYGTEAFF. The CDR3 DNA reads TGTGCCAGCAGCACGCACGAAAACCTCGGGGGGTATGGCACTGAAGCTTTCTTT.

The chain joins TRBV27 to TRBJ2-6; 7 bases fit TRBD2. The V gene's germline CDR1 is MNHEY and CDR2 SMNVEV (reference sequence). The CDR3 consists of 16 residues. Germline trimming cut 5 bases from V and 2 bases from J; bases unmatched to any gene: 6. The CDR3 protein is CASSTPREAGANVLTF. The CDR3 bases are TGTGCCAGCAGTACCCCTCGGGAGGCTGGGGCCAACGTCCTGACTTTC.

The CDR3 reads CATSRDNRLPYEQYF. The DNA of the CDR3 is TGTGCCACCAGCAGAGATAACAGGCTCCCCTACGAGCAGTACTTC. The chain carries TRBV15 and TRBJ2-7; D is perhaps TRBD1 (5 bases). Trimming pared 0 bases from V and 2 bases from J, leaving 11 bases between. The length of the CDR3 is 15 residues. In germline, CDR1 is LNHNV, CDR2 YYDKDF (reference sequence).

The chain joins TRBV9 to TRBJ1-2; perhaps TRBD1 as D (6 bases). Trimming pared 0 bases from V and 3 bases from J, leaving 12 bases between. Germline lookup yields CDR1 SGDLS and CDR2 YYNGEE. CDR3 length: 15 residues. The CDR3 reads CASSVAGRGDYGYTF. CDR3 coding DNA: TGTGCCAGCAGCGTAGCGGGCAGGGGTGACTATGGCTACACCTTC.

The V call is TRBV6-4, the J call TRBJ2-1; 12 bases match TRBD2. Germline CDR1 MRHNA, CDR2 SNTAGT. Trimming cost V 0 bases and J 6 bases; bases outside gene matches: 0. The CDR3 has 15 residues. The CDR3 is CASSDSTSGSNEQFF. DNA of the CDR3: TGTGCCAGCAGTGACTCGACTAGCGGGAGCAATGAGCAGTTCTTC.

The chain links TRBV19 to TRBJ1-5; D unclear. Germline CDR1 is LNHDA and CDR2 is SQIVND (reference sequence). CDR3 length: 15 residues. Trimming stripped 4 bases from V and 10 bases from J, with 20 bases between. The CDR3 reads CASSKRSIGVEPQHF. CDR3 DNA sequence: TGTGCCAGTAGTAAACGATCTATCGGGGTCGAACCCCAGCATTTT.

The genes are TRBV6-4 and TRBJ1-2, with 8 bases identical to TRBD1. V lost 7 bases to trimming and J lost 8 bases; unmatched junction nucleotides: 9. Germline values: CDR1 MRHNA, CDR2 SNTAGT. The CDR3 sequence is 13 residues long. The CDR3 bases are TGTGCCAGCAAACTTGACAGGGGAGTAGGCTACACCTTC. Protein: CASKLDRGVGYTF.

This chain uses TRBV18 with TRBJ1-4; no clear D. There are 16 residues in the CDR3. CDR1 is KGHSH, CDR2 LQKENI, per germline. V lost 3 bases and J 4 bases, leaving 15 bases between the germline ends. As DNA, the CDR3 is TGTGCCAGCTCACCCCTGACCGGGAAGGGTAATGAAAAACTGTTTTTT. It translates to CASSPLTGKGNEKLFF. Full variable domain (remainder filled in from reference TRBV18 and TRBJ1-4): NAGVMQNPRHLVRRRGQEARLRCSPMKGHSHVYWYRQLPEEGLKFMVYLQKENIIDESGMPKERFSAEFPKEGPSILRIQQVVRGDSAAYFCASSPLTGKGNEKLFFGSGTQLSVL.

The CDR3 is CATSRRTLNYGYTF. Written as DNA, the CDR3 is TGTGCCACCAGCAGACGTACACTAAACTATGGCTACACCTTC. This chain links TRBV15 with TRBJ1-2; D is undetermined. This CDR3 has 14 amino acids. Germline CDR1 and CDR2: LNHNV and YYDKDF (reference sequence). With 2 bases removed from V and 2 bases from J, the gap between germline ends came to 9 bases.

This chain links TRBV28 with TRBJ2-3, with D possibly TRBD1 on 5 matching bases. Between the trimmed V and J ends, which lost 6 bases and 2 bases, there was a span of 21 bases. The CDR3 has 17 amino acids. CDR1 and CDR2 (germline): MDHEN, SYDVKM. CDR3 amino acids: CASSTQVRKPHTDTQYF. In DNA form, the CDR3 reads TGTGCCAGCAGCACACAGGTACGAAAGCCCCACACAGATACGCAGTATTTT.

V and J are TRBV9 and TRBJ2-1; 9 bases fit TRBD2. Germline values: CDR1 SGDLS, CDR2 YYNGEE. Trimming at V came to 2 bases and at J to 10 bases, leaving 7 bases not matched to a gene. This CDR3 is 14 amino acids long. DNA for the CDR3: TGTGCCAGCAGCGTTAGCGGGAGTAACGAAGAGCAGTTCTTC. This translates into CASSVSGSNEEQFF.

The chain employs TRBV6-1 and TRBJ1-1; 7 bases are shared with TRBD1. V lost 0 bases to trimming and J lost 8 bases; unmatched junction nucleotides: 3. This CDR3 is 13 amino acids long. CDR1 is MNHNS and CDR2 is SASEGT in the germline V gene. CDR3 sequence reads: CASSEARGQEAFF. The CDR3 DNA reads as TGTGCCAGCAGTGAAGCGAGGGGACAGGAAGCTTTCTTT.

The rearrangement joins TRBV2 to TRBJ2-3; 7 bases map to TRBD1. CDR3 length: 14 residues. Germline lookup yields CDR1 SNHLY and CDR2 FYNNEI. J gave up 3 bases and V 6 bases, and 6 bases lay outside the gene matches. The CDR3 DNA reads as TGTGCCAGCAGAAACAGGGGATCGACAGATACGCAGTATTTT. Protein product: CASRNRGSTDTQYF. Together with reference TRBV2 and TRBJ2-3, the CDR3 gives the full variable domain: EPEVTQTPSHQVTQMGQEVILRCVPISNHLYFYWYRQILGQKVEFLVSFYNNEISEKSEIFDDQFSVERPDGSNFTLKIRSTKLEDSAMYFCASRNRGSTDTQYFGPGTRLTVL.

The genes are TRBV14 and TRBJ2-7, with D possibly matching TRBD1 (6 bases). The CDR3 contains 15 residues. V was clipped by 0 bases and J by 2 bases, with 11 bases between them. CDR1 is SGHDN, CDR2 FVKESK, per germline. CDR3 sequence (DNA): TGTGCCAGCAGCCAAGATCCAGGGGATCCCTACGAGCAGTACTTC. Encoded protein: CASSQDPGDPYEQYF.

The V gene is TRBV9, the J gene TRBJ2-7; maybe TRBD1 (6 bases). From germline, CDR1 is SGDLS and CDR2 YYNGEE. Trimming took 0 bases from V and 7 from J, leaving 14 bases between them. The CDR3 runs 14 residues. The CDR3 DNA sequence: TGTGCCAGCAGCGTAGAAGACAGGCCCTGGGAGCAGTACTTC. Translation: CASSVEDRPWEQYF.

The chain employs TRBV7-9 and TRBJ2-7; 7 positions agree with TRBD1. The CDR3 is 13 amino acids. V dropped 1 base and J dropped 3; count of bases not matched to a gene: 0. In germline, CDR1 is SEHNR, CDR2 FQNEAQ (reference sequence). CDR3 loop: CASSLGDSYEQYF. The DNA of the CDR3 is TGTGCCAGCAGCTTAGGGGACAGCTACGAGCAGTACTTC. The variable domain in full, with the rest retrieved from reference TRBV7-9 and TRBJ2-7, is DTGVSQNPRHKITKRGQNVTFRCDPISEHNRLYWYRQTLGQGPEFLTYFQNEAQLEKSRLLSDRFSAERPKGSFSTLEIQRTEQGDSAMYLCASSLGDSYEQYFGPGTRLTVT.

This clone occurred once. The CDR3 spells CASSSTFPEKLFF. Here the CDR3 DNA reads TGTGCCAGCAGTTCTACGTTCCCAGAAAAACTGTTTTTT. The chain is built from TRBV6-5 and TRBJ1-4; D remains unclear. Trimming took 4 bases from V and 8 from J, leaving 11 bases between them. The length of the CDR3 is 13 residues. Germline CDR1 reads MNHEY; CDR2 reads SVGAGI.

The V gene is TRBV13, the J gene TRBJ2-3, with D possibly being TRBD2 (6 bases). The ends were cut back, 4 bases at V and 2 bases at J, with 10 bases in the middle. The germline V gene has CDR1 PRHDT and CDR2 FYEKMQ (reference sequence). The CDR3 runs to 14 residues. As DNA, the CDR3 is TGTGCCAGCAGCTCTCTAGCGCACACAGATACGCAGTATTTT. This sequence encodes CASSSLAHTDTQYF.

This rearrangement joins TRBV20-1 to TRBJ1-2; D gene ambiguous. Germline CDR1 reads DFQATT; CDR2 reads SNEGSKA (reference sequence). The V end was cut by 1 base, the J end by 6 bases, with 6 bases between. This CDR3 spans 11 amino acids. The CDR3 nucleotides are TGCAGTGCTAGAGGAGAGGATGGCTACACCTTC. Protein product: CSARGEDGYTF.

The chain joins TRBV5-1 to TRBJ1-1; D gene unclear. The length of the CDR3 is 14 residues. CDR1 is SGHRS and CDR2 is YFSETQ in the germline V gene. The ends were cut back, 5 bases at V and 4 bases at J, with 15 bases in the middle. This CDR3 is CASRSDGGGTEAFF. The CDR3 region has the DNA TGCGCCAGCAGATCAGACGGCGGTGGCACTGAAGCTTTCTTT.

The genes are TRBV19 and TRBJ1-5; D remains ambiguous. This CDR3 contains 17 residues. V was shortened by 3 bases and J by 5 bases, with 20 bases between the two germline ends. CDR1 is LNHDA, CDR2 SQIVND, per germline (reference sequence). CDR3 amino acids: CASSMRAPIDVDQPQHF. In DNA, the CDR3 is TGTGCCAGTAGTATGAGGGCACCCATTGATGTCGATCAGCCCCAGCATTTT.

The V and J genes are TRBV9 and TRBJ2-7; weak D call: TRBD2 (6 bases). CDR3 length equals 13 residues. The germline CDR1 and CDR2 sequences are SGDLS and YYNGEE. V was cut by 6 bases and J by 2 bases, with 12 bases left in between. The CDR3: CASISSAPYEQYF. Here the CDR3 DNA reads TGTGCCAGCATCTCTAGCGCACCCTACGAGCAGTACTTC.